This section outlines one T cell receptor (beta chain) sequence together with its context. What it binds is not known. Only in-frame clones appear in the TCRdb table, and some are missing; sequencing was by immunoSEQ multiplex PCR. Among tens of thousands of clones listed, just over 90% were seen once. This entry comes from a study of PD-1 blockade in classical Hodgkin lymphoma. Study-level results: Newly diagnosed patients were said to have less baseline TCR diversity than healthy donors did. Whatever underlies the repertoire differences (possibly disease activity or prior therapy) remains undefined.

Time point of the sample: newly diagnosed, previously untreated cHL patient sample. Serving as comparison were PBMCs from newly diagnosed, untreated classical Hodgkin lymphoma, which were sequenced alongside the relapsed/refractory trial patients. The CDR3 extends over 15 amino acids. The V and J ends lost 3 bases and 0 bases respectively, with 9 bases between them. Germline assignment: CDR1 LNHNV and CDR2 YYDKDF (reference sequence). The clonotype comes from a human donor with classical Hodgkin lymphoma. Input material: peripheral blood mononuclear cells (PBMCs). This rearrangement joins TRBV15 to TRBJ2-1; the D is unclear. The CDR3 is CATSSRPGSYNEQFF. The CDR3 nucleotides are TGTGCCACCAGCAGTCGTCCCGGCTCCTACAATGAGCAGTTCTTC.